This entry concerns a single TCR beta chain. Its specificity is unknown. This sample is part of a study of PD-1 blockade in mismatch repair-deficient tumors. Study-wide points: After pembrolizumab, tumor-resident clones rose rapidly, then generally contracted before radiologic responses.

Unmatched junction bases numbered 7, after V lost 5 bases and J lost 5 bases. The germline gives CDR1 SNHLY, CDR2 FYNNEI. The CDR3 runs to 14 residues. Every patient had mismatch repair deficiency by PCR or immunohistochemistry. Assay used: immunoSEQ multiplex PCR; TCRdb lists only in-frame clones, some missing. The profile covers roughly 120,000 clones, with around nine tenths appearing a single time and 10% to 15% taken by the ten largest. The chain links TRBV2 to TRBJ2-7, with 9 bases lining up with TRBD1. Here the sequenced sample was peripheral blood, taken 72 weeks after starting pembrolizumab. The TCR sequence derives from an adult with mismatch repair-deficient cancer. CDR3 residues: CASSSGTGPHEQYF. The CDR3 DNA reads as TGTGCCAGCAGTTCCGGGACAGGGCCCCACGAGCAGTACTTC. Variable domain in full (rest from reference TRBV2 and TRBJ2-7): EPEVTQTPSHQVTQMGQEVILRCVPISNHLYFYWYRQILGQKVEFLVSFYNNEISEKSEIFDDQFSVERPDGSNFTLKIRSTKLEDSAMYFCASSSGTGPHEQYFGPGTRLTVT.